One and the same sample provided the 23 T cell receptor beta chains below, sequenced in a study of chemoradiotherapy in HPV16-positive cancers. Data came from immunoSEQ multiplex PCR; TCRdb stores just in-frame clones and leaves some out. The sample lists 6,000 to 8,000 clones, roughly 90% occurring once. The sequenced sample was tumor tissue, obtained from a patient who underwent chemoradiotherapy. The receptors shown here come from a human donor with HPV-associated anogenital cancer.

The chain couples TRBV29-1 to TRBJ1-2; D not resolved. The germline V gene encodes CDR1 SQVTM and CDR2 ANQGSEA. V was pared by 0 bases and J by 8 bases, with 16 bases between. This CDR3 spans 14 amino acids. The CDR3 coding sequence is TGCAGCGTTGAAGATTGGGTCGGAAGGGTCGGCTACACCTTC. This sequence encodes CSVEDWVGRVGYTF.

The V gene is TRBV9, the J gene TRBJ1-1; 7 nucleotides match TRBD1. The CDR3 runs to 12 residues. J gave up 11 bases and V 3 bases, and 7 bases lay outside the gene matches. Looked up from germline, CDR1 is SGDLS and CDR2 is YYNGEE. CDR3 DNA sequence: TGTGCCAGCAGCGCAGGGGGATTGGAGGCTTTCTTT. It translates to CASSAGGLEAFF.

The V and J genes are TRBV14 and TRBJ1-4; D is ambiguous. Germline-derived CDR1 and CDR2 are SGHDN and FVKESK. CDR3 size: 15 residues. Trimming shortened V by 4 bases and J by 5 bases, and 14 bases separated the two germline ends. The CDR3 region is CASSPIAGLNEKLFF. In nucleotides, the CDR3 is TGTGCCAGCAGCCCTATAGCTGGGCTCAATGAAAAACTGTTTTTT.

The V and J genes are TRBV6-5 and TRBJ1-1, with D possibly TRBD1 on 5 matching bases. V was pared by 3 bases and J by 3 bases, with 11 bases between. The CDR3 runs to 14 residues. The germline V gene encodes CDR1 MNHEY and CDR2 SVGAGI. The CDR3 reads CASSYRQGYTEAFF. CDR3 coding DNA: TGTGCCAGCAGTTATCGGCAGGGATACACTGAAGCTTTCTTT.

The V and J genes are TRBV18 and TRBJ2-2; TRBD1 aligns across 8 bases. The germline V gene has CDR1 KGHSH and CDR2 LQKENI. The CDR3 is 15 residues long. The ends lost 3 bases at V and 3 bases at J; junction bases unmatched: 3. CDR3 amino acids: CASSPTGADTGELFF. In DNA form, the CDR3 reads TGTGCCAGCTCACCGACAGGGGCAGACACCGGGGAGCTGTTTTTT.

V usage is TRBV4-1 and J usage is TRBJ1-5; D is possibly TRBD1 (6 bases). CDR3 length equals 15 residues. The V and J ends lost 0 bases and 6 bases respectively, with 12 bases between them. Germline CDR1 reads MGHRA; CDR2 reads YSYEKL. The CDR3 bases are TGCGCCAGCAGCCAAGACTCGGGGGGCGGTCAGCCCCAGCATTTT. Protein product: CASSQDSGGGQPQHF.

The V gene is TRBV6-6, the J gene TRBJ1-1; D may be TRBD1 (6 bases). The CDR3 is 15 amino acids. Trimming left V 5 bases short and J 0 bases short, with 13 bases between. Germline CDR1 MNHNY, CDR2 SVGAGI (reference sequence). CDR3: CASSPRQAVNTEAFF. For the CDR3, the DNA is TGTGCCAGCAGTCCGCGACAGGCTGTGAACACTGAAGCTTTCTTT.

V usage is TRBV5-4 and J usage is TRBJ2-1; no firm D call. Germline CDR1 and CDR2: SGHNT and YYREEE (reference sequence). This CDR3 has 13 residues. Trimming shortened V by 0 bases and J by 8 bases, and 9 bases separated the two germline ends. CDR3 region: CASSLDWADEQFF. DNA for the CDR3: TGTGCCAGCAGCTTGGATTGGGCGGATGAGCAGTTCTTC.

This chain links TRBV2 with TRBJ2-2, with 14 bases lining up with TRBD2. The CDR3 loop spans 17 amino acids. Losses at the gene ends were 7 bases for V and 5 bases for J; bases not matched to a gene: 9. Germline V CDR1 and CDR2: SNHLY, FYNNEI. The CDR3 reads CASTLGLAGGVTGELFF. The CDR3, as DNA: TGTGCCAGCACCCTTGGACTAGCGGGAGGAGTGACCGGGGAGCTGTTTTTT.

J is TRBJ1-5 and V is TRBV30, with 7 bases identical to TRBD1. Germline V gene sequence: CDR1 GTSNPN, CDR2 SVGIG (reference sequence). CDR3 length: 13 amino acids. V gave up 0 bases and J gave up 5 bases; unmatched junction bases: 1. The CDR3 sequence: CAWSVQGDQPQHF. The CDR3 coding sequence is TGTGCCTGGAGTGTCCAGGGGGATCAGCCCCAGCATTTT.

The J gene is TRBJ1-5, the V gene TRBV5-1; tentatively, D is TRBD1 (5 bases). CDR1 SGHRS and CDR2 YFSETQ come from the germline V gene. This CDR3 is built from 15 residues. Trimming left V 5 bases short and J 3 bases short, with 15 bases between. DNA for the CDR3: TGCGCCAGCAGGAAGGGGACCGAATTCAATCAGCCCCAGCATTTT. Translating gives CASRKGTEFNQPQHF.

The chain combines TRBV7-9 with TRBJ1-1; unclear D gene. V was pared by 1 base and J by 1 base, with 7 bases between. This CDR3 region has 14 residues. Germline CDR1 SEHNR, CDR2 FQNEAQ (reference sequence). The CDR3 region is CASSLVFENTEAFF. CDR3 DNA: TGTGCCAGCAGCTTAGTCTTTGAGAACACTGAAGCTTTCTTT.

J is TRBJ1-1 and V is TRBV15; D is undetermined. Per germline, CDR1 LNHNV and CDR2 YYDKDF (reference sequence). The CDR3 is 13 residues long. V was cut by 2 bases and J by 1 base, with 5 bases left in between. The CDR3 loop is CATSRPWNTEAFF. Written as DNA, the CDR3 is TGTGCCACCAGCAGACCTTGGAACACTGAAGCTTTCTTT.

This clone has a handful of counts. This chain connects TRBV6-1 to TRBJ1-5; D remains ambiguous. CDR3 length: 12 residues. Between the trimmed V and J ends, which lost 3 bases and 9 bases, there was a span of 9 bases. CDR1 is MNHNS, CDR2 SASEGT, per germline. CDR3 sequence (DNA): TGTGCCAGCAGTGACGTTGGTCCGCCCCAGCATTTT. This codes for CASSDVGPPQHF.

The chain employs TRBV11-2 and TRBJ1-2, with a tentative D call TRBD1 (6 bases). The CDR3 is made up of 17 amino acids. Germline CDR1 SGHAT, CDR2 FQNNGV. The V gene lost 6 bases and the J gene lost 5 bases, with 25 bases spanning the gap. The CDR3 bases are TGTGCCAGCAGTCCCCCCGGTGCGGCAGGGGCATGGTATGGCTACACCTTC. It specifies CASSPPGAAGAWYGYTF.

CDR3: CASSLGTIGSPLHF. CDR3 bases: TGTGCCAGCAGCTTGGGGACTATAGGTTCACCCCTCCACTTT. The V gene is TRBV5-6, the J gene TRBJ1-6; no definite D call. The CDR3 has 14 amino acids. Germline V gene lookup returns CDR1 SGHDT and CDR2 YYEEEE. V was pared by 0 bases and J by 9 bases, with 10 bases between.

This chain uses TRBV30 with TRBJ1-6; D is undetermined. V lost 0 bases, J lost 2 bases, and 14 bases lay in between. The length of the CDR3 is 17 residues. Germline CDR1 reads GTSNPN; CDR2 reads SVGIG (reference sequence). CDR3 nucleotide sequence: TGTGCCTGGAGTGTATCTGTCCAGGACGCCTATAATTCACCCCTCCACTTT. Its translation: CAWSVSVQDAYNSPLHF.

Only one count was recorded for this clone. This chain's CDR3 is CASKQGQGAFLTAFF. DNA of the CDR3: TGTGCCAGCAAACAAGGACAGGGGGCTTTCCTTACAGCTTTCTTT. The V call is TRBV6-5, the J call TRBJ1-1; 11 nucleotides line up with TRBD1. V was pared by 7 bases and J by 10 bases, with 14 bases of the junction left unmatched. This CDR3 comprises 15 residues. CDR1 MNHEY and CDR2 SVGAGI come from the germline V gene.

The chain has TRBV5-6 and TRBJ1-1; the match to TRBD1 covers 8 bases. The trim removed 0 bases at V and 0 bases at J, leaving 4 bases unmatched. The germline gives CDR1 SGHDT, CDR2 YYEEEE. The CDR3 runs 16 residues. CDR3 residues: CASSLDRGCMNTEAFF. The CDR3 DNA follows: TGTGCCAGCAGCTTGGACAGGGGGTGCATGAACACTGAAGCTTTCTTT. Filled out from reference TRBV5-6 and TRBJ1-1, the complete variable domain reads DAGVTQSPTHLIKTRGQQVTLRCSPKSGHDTVSWYQQALGQGPQFIFQYYEEEERQRGNFPDRFSGHQFPNYSSELNVNALLLGDSALYLCASSLDRGCMNTEAFFGQGTRLTVV.

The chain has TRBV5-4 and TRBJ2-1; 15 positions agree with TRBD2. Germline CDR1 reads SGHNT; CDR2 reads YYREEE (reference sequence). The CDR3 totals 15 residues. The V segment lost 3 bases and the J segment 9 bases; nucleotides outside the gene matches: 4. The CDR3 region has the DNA TGTGCCAGCAGCTCGCAGGGACTAGCGGGAGGTGAGCAGTTCTTC. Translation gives CASSSQGLAGGEQFF.

CDR3 sequence reads: CASSRRSRASGANVLTF. Here the CDR3 DNA reads TGTGCCAGTAGTAGGAGGAGTCGGGCCTCTGGGGCCAACGTCCTGACTTTC. This chain links TRBV19 with TRBJ2-6, with D possibly being TRBD2 (5 bases). Germline values: CDR1 LNHDA, CDR2 SQIVND (reference sequence). The CDR3 has 17 amino acids. V was trimmed by 4 bases and J by 0 bases, leaving 13 bases between them.

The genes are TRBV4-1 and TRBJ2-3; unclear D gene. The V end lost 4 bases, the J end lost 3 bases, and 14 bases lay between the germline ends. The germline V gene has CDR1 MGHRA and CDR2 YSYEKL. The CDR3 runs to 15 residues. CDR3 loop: CASSPLFGATDTQYF. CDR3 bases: TGCGCCAGCAGCCCGTTATTTGGAGCAACAGATACGCAGTATTTT.

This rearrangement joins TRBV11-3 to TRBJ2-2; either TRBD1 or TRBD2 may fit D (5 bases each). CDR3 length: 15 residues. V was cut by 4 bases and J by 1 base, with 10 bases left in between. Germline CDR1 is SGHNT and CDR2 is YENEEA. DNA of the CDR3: TGTGCCAGCAGCTCGGGACGTCAGAACACCGGGGAGCTGTTTTTT. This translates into CASSSGRQNTGELFF.